The rows below give T cell receptor beta chains drawn from one sample of a study of graft-versus-host responses after intestinal transplantation. Sequencing used immunoSEQ multiplex PCR; TCRdb keeps in-frame clones, though not all of them. Of tens of thousands of clones detected, 91% appear once; the ten largest clones hold over 0.08%. These receptors are not linked to any known antigen. The sample was unstimulated CD4+ T cells sorted from spleen or lymph node cells, taken before intestinal transplant. Every receptor here comes from a human donor who received an intestinal transplant. CDR3s include the opening cysteine and the closing phenylalanine or tryptophan. D genes are given only for firm matches. The size field is filled for only some rows; it gives once, few, many or a size class.

TRBD1,.,TRBJ1-1,TRBV9,TGTGCCAGCAGCGTAGAGGGGGCGGTCCCTGAAGCTTTCTTT,CASSVEGAVPEAFF
TRBD2,once,TRBJ2-2,TRBV7-8,TGTGCCAGCAGCTCCCGACTAGCGGGGGACACCGGGGAGCTGTTTTTT,CASSSRLAGDTGELFF
TRBD1,.,TRBJ2-1,TRBV5-6,TGTGCCAGCAGCCCACAGGGGACCCCCTACAATGAGCAGTTCTTC,CASSPQGTPYNEQFF
TRBD1,.,TRBJ2-1,TRBV2,TGTGCCAGCAGCTTCGGGACAGATAACAATGAGCAGTTCTTC,CASSFGTDNNEQFF
.,.,TRBJ1-3,TRBV5-1,TGCGCCAGCAGCTTGCAAGGGGATGAGTCTGGAAACACCATATATTTT,CASSLQGDESGNTIYF
.,.,TRBJ2-7,TRBV6-6,TGTGCCAGCAGACGACAGGAGTCCTACGAGCAGTACTTC,CASRRQESYEQYF
TRBD2,.,TRBJ2-5,TRBV10-3,TGTGCCATCAGTGTGAATAGCGGGGGGCACGAGACCCAGTACTTC,CAISVNSGGHETQYF
TRBD1,.,TRBJ1-2,TRBV9,TGTGCCAGCAGCCCATCAGGGGGAAGTAACTATGGCTACACCTTC,CASSPSGGSNYGYTF
.,.,TRBJ1-6,TRBV14,TGTGCCAGCAGCACACATACAGGGAACCTTTCACCCCTCCACTTT,CASSTHTGNLSPLHF
.,few,TRBJ1-2,TRBV6-5,TGTGCCAGCAGGGAACAGGGTATCGGAAACTATGGCTACACCTTC,CASREQGIGNYGYTF
.,once,TRBJ1-5,TRBV5-1,TGCGCCAGCAGCTTGGGGGGGGGCGGACAGCCCCAGCATTTT,CASSLGGGGQPQHF
.,.,TRBJ2-7,TRBV20-1,TGCAGTGCTAGCCCCGGGGACGAGCAGTACTTC,CSASPGDEQYF
TRBD2,.,TRBJ2-1,TRBV5-6,TGTGCCAGCTACTATATGATACTAGCGGGGGGGCCGAATGAGCAGTTCTTC,CASYYMILAGGPNEQFF
TRBD1,once,TRBJ2-3,TRBV9,TGTGCCAGCAGCGAATCGGGACAGGGCACAGATACGCAGTATTTT,CASSESGQGTDTQYF
.,.,TRBJ1-6,TRBV2,TGTGCCAGCAGTAAGGGGAGGGAGTATAATTCACCCCTCCACTTT,CASSKGREYNSPLHF
.,.,TRBJ2-3,TRBV7-9,TGTGCCAGCAGTCCCGGAGACAGGGATACGCAGTATTTT,CASSPGDRDTQYF
.,.,TRBJ2-1,TRBV21-1,TGTGCCAGCAGCAAAGGGGGGGTGCTCTCCTACAATGAGCAGTTCTTC,CASSKGGVLSYNEQFF
.,once,TRBJ1-1,TRBV7-9,TGTGCCAGCAGCCTGGGGGCAGGGATTGCTTTCTTT,CASSLGAGIAFF
TRBD2,.,TRBJ2-5,TRBV15,TGTGCCACCCACCTTGGGGGGGAGGAGACCCAGTACTTC,CATHLGGEETQYF
.,few,TRBJ1-3,TRBV5-8,TGTGCCAGCAGCTTTAGCTCGGGGACTGGAAACACCATATATTTT,CASSFSSGTGNTIYF
TRBD2,.,TRBJ2-7,TRBV18,TGTGCCAGCTCCGGTCGGGGGGTTTCCTCCTACGAGCAGTACTTC,CASSGRGVSSYEQYF
.,.,TRBJ1-3,TRBV7-6,TGTGCCAGCAGCCCGGGACTTCTCAGAAAGCGGGGAAACACCATATATTTT,CASSPGLLRKRGNTIYF
.,.,TRBJ1-1,TRBV19,TGTGCCAGTAGCCGTGCACCGGGGGTGTTGGGCACTGAAGCTTTCTTT,CASSRAPGVLGTEAFF
TRBD2,.,TRBJ2-3,TRBV9,TGTGCCAGCAGCGAATCGCCTAGCGGGGGACAAAAGGCAGATACGCAGTATTTT,CASSESPSGGQKADTQYF
.,.,TRBJ1-4,TRBV6-5,TGTGCCAGCAGCCGCAGTCAGTTCAATGAAAAACTGTTTTTT,CASSRSQFNEKLFF
.,.,TRBJ1-2,TRBV30,TGTGCCTGGAGTGTACTAAAGAGGGGACTTCATGGCTACACCTTC,CAWSVLKRGLHGYTF
.,.,TRBJ2-4,TRBV6-5,TGTGCCAGCAGTTTGAATACAGGGTACGACATTCAGTACTTC,CASSLNTGYDIQYF
.,few,TRBJ2-2,TRBV25-1,TGTGCCAGCAGTGACACCGCGATGAACACCGGGGAGCTGTTTTTT,CASSDTAMNTGELFF
.,.,TRBJ2-2,TRBV19,TGTGCCAGTAGTATAGCGCCAGGGAACACCGGGGAGCTGTTTTTT,CASSIAPGNTGELFF
TRBD1,.,TRBJ2-3,TRBV30,TGTGCCTGGAGGTCCTTGACAGGGGGGACAGATACGCAGTATTTT,CAWRSLTGGTDTQYF
.,.,TRBJ2-7,TRBV10-3,TGTGCCATCAGCCGACAGTCTACAGCCTACGAGCAGTACTTC,CAISRQSTAYEQYF
.,.,TRBJ1-5,TRBV11-2,TGTGCCAGCAGCTTAGATGGAGGGGAACAGCCCCAGCATTTT,CASSLDGGEQPQHF
TRBD2,.,TRBJ2-3,TRBV7-2,TGTGCCAGCAGCTTAGTAATGGCTAGCGGGGGAGGCACGCAGTATTTT,CASSLVMASGGGTQYF
TRBD2,.,TRBJ2-1,TRBV7-9,TGTGCCAGCAGCTCGGGCGGGGGGGCTGCGTTCTTC,CASSSGGGAAFF
.,.,TRBJ1-1,TRBV30,TGTGCCTGGAGTGTCCCAAACACAGTTACCGGAGCTTTCTTT,CAWSVPNTVTGAFF
.,.,TRBJ2-6,TRBV25-1,TGTGCCAGCAGTGATACAGGAAACTCTGGGGCCAACGTCCTGACTTTC,CASSDTGNSGANVLTF